The clone carrying this T cell receptor beta chain is judged medium-sized. The antigen is not known. With the library built for alpha chains, this beta chain is off target and its frequency is not meaningful. This record comes from a study of spatial heterogeneity in lung cancer. About the study: TCR transcript abundance in tumor regions was strongly correlated with the T cell module score obtained from matched bulk RNA-seq. Raw-read counts averaged over ten per unique TCR and UMI combination. Overall study findings and caveats: It was found that expanded intratumoral alpha and beta TCR counts tracked tumor mutation counts.

TCRdb re-called the 5' RACE reads with MiXCR, one entry per CDR3 protein. This sample has more than 15,000 distinct CDR3 sequences, with 6% to 6.5% found just once. Between the trimmed V and J ends, which lost 3 bases and 6 bases, there was a span of 20 bases. CDR1 SGHTA and CDR2 FQGNSA come from the germline V gene. The CDR3 has 16 residues. The time point denotes: sample taken at primary tumor resection. Untreated early-stage non-small cell lung cancer patients, roughly 72 in total, were the donors. Unsorted whole RNA samples from tumor, nontumor lung or frozen PBMC were sequenced. This sequence originates from a male donor with early-stage non-small cell lung cancer. This specimen was lung tumor tissue, taken at surgery. V is TRBV7-2 and J is TRBJ1-2; D uncertain. CDR3 protein: CASSFFLGDTPDGYTF. In DNA, the CDR3 is TGTGCCAGCAGCTTTTTTTTGGGTGACACTCCGGATGGCTACACCTTC.